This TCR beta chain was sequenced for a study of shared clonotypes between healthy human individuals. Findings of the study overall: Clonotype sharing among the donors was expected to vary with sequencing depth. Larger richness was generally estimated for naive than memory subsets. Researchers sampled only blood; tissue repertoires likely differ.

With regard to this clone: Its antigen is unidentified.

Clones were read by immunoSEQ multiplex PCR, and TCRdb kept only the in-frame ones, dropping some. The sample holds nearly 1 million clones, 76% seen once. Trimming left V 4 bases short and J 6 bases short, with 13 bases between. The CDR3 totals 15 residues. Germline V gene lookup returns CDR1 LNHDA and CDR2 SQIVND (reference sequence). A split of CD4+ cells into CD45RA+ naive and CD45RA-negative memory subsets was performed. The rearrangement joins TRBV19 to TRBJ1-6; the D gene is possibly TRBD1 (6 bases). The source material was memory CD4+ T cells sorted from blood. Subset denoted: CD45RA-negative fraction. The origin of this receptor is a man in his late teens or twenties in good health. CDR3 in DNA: TGTGCCAGTAGTAGAGAAACAGGGATTAATTCACCCCTCCACTTT. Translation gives CASSRETGINSPLHF. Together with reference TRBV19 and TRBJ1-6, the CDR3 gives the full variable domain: DGGITQSPKYLFRKEGQNVTLSCEQNLNHDAMYWYRQDPGQGLRLIYYSQIVNDFQKGDIAEGYSVSREKKESFPLTVTSAQKNPTAFYLCASSRETGINSPLHFGNGTRLTVT.